This is a list of T cell receptor beta chains from one sample in a study of T cells in Graves' hyperthyroidism and ophthalmopathy. TCRdb reanalysed the multiplex PCR reads using MiXCR and keeps one entry per CDR3 protein. Here the sample spans some 270,000 distinct CDR3 sequences, more than 10% being singletons. Sequenced input: blood. The receptors here all came from a woman in her thirties with Graves' hyperthyroidism that later progressed to Graves' ophthalmopathy. Both conserved end residues are part of each CDR3. Each record gives: V gene, J gene, clone size, D gene, CDR3 DNA, CDR3 protein. A D gene is named only where the DNA matches it firmly. Expanded clones are given a class, and other clones once, few, many or no size at all.

V gene: TRBV6-2/TRBV6-3; J gene: TRBJ1-1; clone size: many; D gene: .; CDR3 DNA: TGTGCCAGCAGTGGGCAAATGGGGGGCGGAACTGAAGCTTTCTTT; CDR3 protein: CASSGQMGGGTEAFF
V gene: TRBV27; J gene: TRBJ2-3; clone size: many; D gene: .; CDR3 DNA: TGTGCCAGCAGTTTCAGCGAACCCACAGATACGCAGTATTTT; CDR3 protein: CASSFSEPTDTQYF
V gene: TRBV4-1; J gene: TRBJ2-1; clone size: many; D gene: .; CDR3 DNA: TGCGCCAGCAGCCAGCAGGTGGGAGAATACAATGAGCAGTTCTTC; CDR3 protein: CASSQQVGEYNEQFF
V gene: TRBV9; J gene: TRBJ2-2; clone size: .; D gene: .; CDR3 DNA: TGTGCCAGCAGCGTAGCGCCGGATCCCCCCACAACCGGGGAGCTGTTTTTT; CDR3 protein: CASSVAPDPPTTGELFF
V gene: TRBV30; J gene: TRBJ2-7; clone size: many; D gene: TRBD1; CDR3 DNA: TGTGCCTGGAGCCGGACAGGGCTCGACGAGCAGTACTTC; CDR3 protein: CAWSRTGLDEQYF
V gene: TRBV9; J gene: TRBJ2-1; clone size: many; D gene: .; CDR3 DNA: TGTGCCAGCAGCGTAGAGGGGGGGGAGCAGTTCTTC; CDR3 protein: CASSVEGGEQFF
V gene: TRBV29-1; J gene: TRBJ2-1; clone size: many; D gene: .; CDR3 DNA: TGCAGCGCCGTCGGGCTCTCAAATTACAATGAGCAGTTCTTC; CDR3 protein: CSAVGLSNYNEQFF
V gene: TRBV6-2/TRBV6-3; J gene: TRBJ2-5; clone size: many; D gene: TRBD1; CDR3 DNA: TGTGCCAGCAGAACCGCGGGACAGGGAAAAGAGACCCAGTACTTC; CDR3 protein: CASRTAGQGKETQYF
V gene: TRBV24-1; J gene: TRBJ1-1; clone size: .; D gene: .; CDR3 DNA: TGTGCCACCCGGGACCCTCGGCGGCCTGAAGCTTTCTTT; CDR3 protein: CATRDPRRPEAFF
V gene: TRBV7-8; J gene: TRBJ2-2; clone size: many; D gene: .; CDR3 DNA: TGTGCCAGCAGCTTAGGGAGGGTGAACACCGGGGAGCTGTTTTTT; CDR3 protein: CASSLGRVNTGELFF
V gene: TRBV5-4; J gene: TRBJ2-7; clone size: .; D gene: TRBD2; CDR3 DNA: TGTGCCAGCAGCGCGGGCGGGGGGGACTCCTACGAGCAGTACTTC; CDR3 protein: CASSAGGGDSYEQYF
V gene: TRBV7-3; J gene: TRBJ2-1; clone size: many; D gene: TRBD2; CDR3 DNA: TGTGCCAGCAGCATCTCTAGCGGGAGAATTAATGAGCAGTTCTTC; CDR3 protein: CASSISSGRINEQFF
V gene: TRBV7-7; J gene: TRBJ2-5; clone size: many; D gene: TRBD2; CDR3 DNA: TGTGCTAGCAGCCCTCAAGCGGGAGGGACAGAGACCCAGTACTTC; CDR3 protein: CASSPQAGGTETQYF
V gene: TRBV10-3; J gene: TRBJ2-2; clone size: few; D gene: .; CDR3 DNA: TGTGCCATCAGTGAAGTTAGCGCCGGGGAGCTGTTTTTT; CDR3 protein: CAISEVSAGELFF
V gene: TRBV5-1; J gene: TRBJ2-5; clone size: few; D gene: TRBD1; CDR3 DNA: TGCGCCAGCAGCTCTCAACAGGGGGCGCGGGAGACCCAGTACTTC; CDR3 protein: CASSSQQGARETQYF
V gene: TRBV12-3/TRBV12-4; J gene: TRBJ2-7; clone size: .; D gene: TRBD2; CDR3 DNA: TGTGCCAGCAGACGACTAGCGGGAGTTGAATACGAGCAGTACTTC; CDR3 protein: CASRRLAGVEYEQYF